The 26 T cell receptor beta chains below were found in one sample sequenced in a study of T cell responses to AZD1222 COVID-19 vaccine. The repertoire was sequenced with immunoSEQ multiplex PCR; TCRdb's copy has only in-frame clones and lacks some. The data hold about 130,000 clones, with 75% to 90% observed a single time. The specimen comprised peripheral blood, sampled on day 0 of AZD1222 vaccination. These TCRs come from an adult in good health.

The chain links TRBV5-1 to TRBJ2-2, with TRBD1 matching 10 bases. This CDR3 spans 15 amino acids. V dropped 4 bases and J dropped 5; count of bases not matched to a gene: 5. CDR1 and CDR2 (germline): SGHRS, YFSETQ. The CDR3 DNA is TGCGCCAGCAGCAGGACAGGGGGTGAGACCGGGGAGCTGTTTTTT. This sequence encodes CASSRTGGETGELFF.

The V and J genes are TRBV7-2 and TRBJ1-1; D not certain. Germline V gene sequence: CDR1 SGHTA, CDR2 FQGNSA. Between the trimmed V and J ends, which lost 3 bases and 1 base, there was a span of 6 bases. CDR3 size: 13 residues. CDR3 DNA: TGTGCCAGCAGCTTTCTGCGGAACACTGAAGCTTTCTTT. Its protein is CASSFLRNTEAFF.

This clone was seen only a few times. The chain uses TRBV4-1 and TRBJ1-3; 8 positions agree with TRBD1. This CDR3 spans 19 amino acids. The J segment lost 4 bases and the V segment lost 0 bases, leaving 14 bases of the junction unmatched. Germline V lookup: CDR1 MGHRA, CDR2 YSYEKL. DNA for the CDR3: TGCGCCAGCAGCCAAGATCTACCAAGCCAGGGGGCTCGGGGAAACACCATATATTTT. Amino acids: CASSQDLPSQGARGNTIYF.

J is TRBJ2-7 and V is TRBV6-1; weak D call: TRBD2 (5 bases). With 2 bases removed from V and 7 bases from J, the gap between germline ends came to 6 bases. The CDR3 sequence is 11 residues long. Germline CDR1 and CDR2: MNHNS and SASEGT. The CDR3 loop reads CASSEWREQYF. For the CDR3, the DNA is TGTGCCAGCAGTGAATGGAGGGAGCAGTACTTC.

The chain carries TRBV7-6 and TRBJ2-7; D uncertain. This CDR3 spans 13 amino acids. With 3 bases removed from V and 6 bases from J, the gap between germline ends came to 12 bases. Germline lookup yields CDR1 SGHVS and CDR2 FNYEAQ. CDR3 coding DNA: TGTGCCAGCAGCTTGGGCGGAGAAGCCGAGCAGTACTTC. Translation: CASSLGGEAEQYF. Using reference TRBV7-6 and TRBJ2-7 for the parts outside the CDR3, the full variable domain is GAGVSQSPRYKVTKRGQDVALRCDPISGHVSLYWYRQALGQGPEFLTYFNYEAQQDKSGLPNDRFSAERPEGSISTLTIQRTEQRDSAMYRCASSLGGEAEQYFGPGTRLTVT.

This clone was counted a single time. The chain joins TRBV4-2 to TRBJ2-3, with 8 bases matching TRBD2. The CDR3 runs to 18 residues. V lost 4 bases to trimming and J lost 3 bases; unmatched junction nucleotides: 15. Germline V gene sequence: CDR1 LGHNA, CDR2 YNFKEQ. CDR3 nucleotide sequence: TGTGCCAGCAGCCGGGGAGCGGGGGCCTCGGGAGGAACAGATACGCAGTATTTT. Amino acid sequence: CASSRGAGASGGTDTQYF.

This clone was observed a few times. J is TRBJ1-5 and V is TRBV11-2; D is undetermined. The CDR3 is 14 residues long. V was cut by 2 bases and J by 5 bases, with 10 bases left in between. Per the germline V gene, CDR1 is SGHAT and CDR2 is FQNNGV. The CDR3, as DNA: TGTGCCAGCAGCTTAAACAGCCAATATCAGCCCCAGCATTTT. It codes for CASSLNSQYQPQHF.

This sequence joins TRBV6-2 or TRBV6-3 and TRBJ1-1; 8 bases are shared with TRBD1. The CDR3 has 13 residues. Germline CDR1 is MNHEY and CDR2 is SVGEGT. With 4 bases clipped from V and 4 bases from J, the junction kept 2 bases outside the gene matches. As DNA, the CDR3 is TGTGCCAGCAGTTCCCAGGGGGCCACTGAAGCTTTCTTT. Amino acids: CASSSQGATEAFF.

The chain couples TRBV2 to TRBJ1-5; possible D gene TRBD1, 6 bases. The CDR3 is 14 residues long. V was shortened by 6 bases and J by 2 bases, with 11 bases between the two germline ends. CDR1 is SNHLY, CDR2 FYNNEI, per germline. This CDR3 reads CASSQQGGNQPQHF. CDR3 in DNA: TGTGCCAGCAGCCAACAGGGTGGCAATCAGCCCCAGCATTTT.

This clone came up a few times. The chain recombines TRBV7-9 with TRBJ1-1; D gene uncertain. Deletions cut 1 base from V and 0 bases from J, with 9 bases between. This CDR3 is 15 amino acids long. The germline CDR1 and CDR2 sequences are SEHNR and FQNEAQ (reference sequence). CDR3 in DNA: TGTGCCAGCAGCTTAGGAGGGTGGGTGAACACTGAAGCTTTCTTT. As protein: CASSLGGWVNTEAFF.

The gene calls are TRBV2 and TRBJ2-5, with D maybe TRBD2 (6 bases). The CDR3 is made up of 13 amino acids. Trimming stripped 5 bases from V and 5 bases from J, with 12 bases between. CDR1 and CDR2 from the germline V gene are SNHLY and FYNNEI. CDR3 sequence: CASSLTSYETQYF. Here the CDR3 DNA reads TGTGCCAGCAGTTTGACTAGTTATGAGACCCAGTACTTC.

The chain combines TRBV12-5 with TRBJ2-5; possibly TRBD1 for D (5 bases). This CDR3 has 13 amino acids. Between the trimmed V and J ends, which lost 5 bases and 5 bases, there was a span of 12 bases. Germline V gene lookup returns CDR1 LGHNT and CDR2 FRNRAP. CDR3 loop: CASGIDSVETQYF. The DNA for the CDR3 is TGTGCTAGTGGTATAGACAGTGTCGAGACCCAGTACTTC.

This CDR3 reads CAISEGGTYEQYF. The CDR3 bases are TGTGCCATCAGTGAGGGAGGTACCTACGAGCAGTACTTC. This chain links TRBV10-3 with TRBJ2-7; D is possibly TRBD2 (5 bases). This CDR3 is built from 13 residues. The ends were cut back, 2 bases at V and 2 bases at J, with 7 bases in the middle. CDR1 is ENHRY and CDR2 is SYGVKD in the germline V gene.

The genes are TRBV10-2 and TRBJ1-2, with no clear D. V was trimmed by 2 bases and J by 6 bases, leaving 13 bases between them. The CDR3 consists of 14 residues. Germline CDR1 WSHSY, CDR2 SAAADI. CDR3 sequence reads: CASSESWGHDGYTF. The CDR3 bases are TGCGCCAGCAGTGAGAGTTGGGGTCACGATGGCTACACCTTC.

V usage is TRBV27 and J usage is TRBJ1-6; D perhaps matches TRBD1 (6 bases). The CDR3 is 15 residues long. The V gene's germline CDR1 is MNHEY and CDR2 SMNVEV (reference sequence). With 5 bases removed from V and 9 bases from J, the gap between germline ends came to 17 bases. The CDR3 sequence: CASSLGGGFGSPLHF. The CDR3 nucleotides are TGTGCCAGCAGTCTGGGGGGGGGCTTCGGTTCACCCCTCCACTTT.

The genes are TRBV23-1 and TRBJ2-7, with D unresolved. TRBV23-1 is marked as an open reading frame, function uncertain. V gave up 4 bases and J gave up 7 bases, with 8 bases separating them. This CDR3 region has 11 residues. DNA of the CDR3: TGCGCCAGCAGTCCACCGCGAGAGCAGTACTTC. It encodes CASSPPREQYF.

The table lists this clone with a few counts. This CDR3 is also generated by other DNA sequences in the sample. The CDR3: CASSLQGENEKLFF. Written as DNA, the CDR3 is TGCGCCAGCAGCTTGCAGGGAGAAAATGAAAAACTGTTTTTT. V usage is TRBV5-1 and J usage is TRBJ1-4; D is possibly TRBD1 (5 bases). The V gene lost 1 base and the J gene lost 5 bases, with 9 bases spanning the gap. The CDR3 length is 14 residues. Per the germline V gene, CDR1 is SGHRS and CDR2 is YFSETQ.

The chain uses TRBV2 and TRBJ1-3; D call uncertain. Between the trimmed V and J ends, which lost 0 bases and 0 bases, there was a span of 6 bases. This CDR3 is built from 15 residues. CDR1 SNHLY and CDR2 FYNNEI come from the germline V gene. The CDR3 spells CASSEAKDSGNTIYF. The CDR3 DNA reads as TGTGCCAGCAGTGAAGCGAAGGACTCTGGAAACACCATATATTTT.

V and J are TRBV9 and TRBJ1-4, with a possible D match to TRBD1 (5 bases). Germline CDR1 and CDR2: SGDLS and YYNGEE. CDR3 length: 14 amino acids. Trimming left V 0 bases short and J 2 bases short, with 5 bases between. The CDR3 nucleotides read TGTGCCAGCAGCGTAGGACAGACTAATGAAAAACTGTTTTTT. This gives the protein CASSVGQTNEKLFF.

The V gene is TRBV12-3 or TRBV12-4, the J gene TRBJ1-2; TRBD1 might be the D (5 bases). Trimming removed 5 bases from V and 3 bases from J, with 10 bases in between. The CDR3 totals 13 residues. The CDR3 loop is CASSPDTDYGYTF. The CDR3, as DNA: TGTGCCAGCAGTCCGGACACCGACTATGGCTACACCTTC.

J is TRBJ2-1 and V is TRBV21-1; the DNA was not compared with TRBD2, the D call given in the table. TRBV21-1 represents a pseudogene. This CDR3 is built from 18 residues. The CDR3 region is CASRVPSGWGPSYNEQFF. CDR3 bases: TGTGCCAGCAGGGTCCCTAGCGGGTGGGGACCCTCCTACAATGAGCAGTTCTTC.

The chain is built from TRBV5-4 and TRBJ1-4; D might be TRBD1 (6 bases). CDR3 length: 15 residues. V lost 5 bases and J 4 bases, leaving 15 bases between the germline ends. Germline V gene data show CDR1 as SGHNT and CDR2 as YYREEE (reference sequence). This CDR3 reads CASSSWGGGNEKLFF. Here the CDR3 DNA reads TGTGCCAGCAGTTCCTGGGGAGGGGGTAATGAAAAACTGTTTTTT.

The chain has TRBV6-5 and TRBJ2-7; D is unresolved. In germline, CDR1 is MNHEY, CDR2 SVGAGI. The ends were cut back, 0 bases at V and 6 bases at J, with 18 bases in the middle. The CDR3 length is 16 residues. The CDR3 loop is CASSYSIGDRRSEQYF. DNA for the CDR3: TGTGCCAGCAGTTACTCGATTGGAGACCGAAGGAGCGAGCAGTACTTC.

This clone has a single count. The chain uses TRBV6-5 and TRBJ2-2; 7 nucleotides agree with TRBD1. The V segment lost 4 bases and the J segment 7 bases; nucleotides outside the gene matches: 9. Germline V gene data show CDR1 as MNHEY and CDR2 as SVGAGI. The CDR3 loop spans 15 amino acids. CDR3 coding DNA: TGTGCCAGCAGTTCGGGACAGCTGGTTAACGGGGAGCTGTTTTTT. It yields the protein CASSSGQLVNGELFF.

A word on this clone: Germline and junction disagree at one end, which may indicate a read error. The chain couples TRBV4-1 to TRBJ1-2; D is perhaps TRBD1 (5 bases). The germline gives CDR1 MGHRA, CDR2 YSYEKL. This CDR3 spans 16 amino acids. Here the CDR3 DNA reads TGCGCCCGCAGCCGGCAGGGAATCGGGGCTAACTATGGCTACACCTTC. It specifies CARSRQGIGANYGYTF.

This chain uses TRBV19 with TRBJ2-5, with 9 bases that match TRBD1. This CDR3 has 14 residues. Germline lookup yields CDR1 LNHDA and CDR2 SQIVND (reference sequence). The CDR3 nucleotides read TGTGCTTCGGGGGGCCGGGACAGGGATGAGACCCAGTACTTC. It yields the protein CASGGRDRDETQYF.